Following are 28 T cell receptor beta chains from one sample sequenced in a study of beta chain features in type 1 diabetes. The authors reverse transcribed all of the isolated RNA, so sequencing captured expressed TCRB transcripts. Sequenced by immunoSEQ multiplex PCR; TCRdb stores in-frame clones only, minus some. The table includes over 600,000 clones, around an eighth detected once. Study results and limitations: TCRB CDR3s from Type 1 diabetes patients were moderately but significantly shorter in all four CD4+ subsets.

The antigens these receptors bind are not known. Sample: naive CD4+ T cells from blood. Receptors originate from a man aged 25 to 45 with type 1 diabetes.

The chain has TRBV9 and TRBJ2-4; D remains ambiguous. The CDR3 extends over 14 amino acids. The V and J ends lost 3 bases and 2 bases respectively, with 9 bases between them. The germline CDR1 and CDR2 sequences are SGDLS and YYNGEE. CDR3 in amino acids: CASSETSSKNIQYF. As DNA, the CDR3 is TGTGCCAGCAGCGAAACCAGCTCCAAAAACATTCAGTACTTC.

V and J are TRBV6-4 and TRBJ1-1; D unclear. The V end lost 4 bases, the J end lost 3 bases, and 9 bases lay between the germline ends. The V gene's germline CDR1 is MRHNA and CDR2 SNTAGT. The CDR3 contains 13 residues. This chain's CDR3 is CASSASSDTEAFF. The CDR3 bases are TGTGCCAGCAGTGCCTCCTCAGACACTGAAGCTTTCTTT.

Only a few counts were recorded for this clone. The chain links TRBV28 to TRBJ1-6; D remains ambiguous. CDR1 is MDHEN, CDR2 SYDVKM, per germline. The V and J ends lost 2 bases and 9 bases respectively, with 5 bases between them. The length of the CDR3 is 12 residues. The CDR3 bases are TGTGCCAGCAGTTTACAGATTTCACCCCTCCACTTT. Amino acid sequence: CASSLQISPLHF.

The rearrangement links TRBV7-2 to TRBJ1-6, with a weak D call TRBD1 (6 bases). Germline CDR1 is SGHTA and CDR2 is FQGNSA. This CDR3 contains 15 residues. The ends were cut back, 3 bases at V and 7 bases at J, with 13 bases in the middle. The CDR3 coding sequence is TGTGCCAGCAGCTTCAGTTGGACAGAGAATTCACCCCTCCACTTT. Its translation is CASSFSWTENSPLHF.

In regard to this clone: At one end the junction does not follow the germline gene, possibly because of a read error. The rearrangement joins TRBV7-7 to TRBJ2-7, with D perhaps TRBD2 (5 bases). The CDR3 spans 15 residues. The V gene's germline CDR1 is SSHAT and CDR2 FNYEAQ (reference sequence). Here the CDR3 reads CASSPSWELSGEQYF. DNA of the CDR3: TGTGCTAGCAGTCCTAGCTGGGAATTGTCCGGCGAGCAGTACTTC. The full variable domain, its missing parts supplied by reference TRBV7-7 and TRBJ2-7, is GAGVSQSPRYKVTKRGQDVTLRCDPISSHATLYWYQQALGQGPEFLTYFNYEAQPDKSGLPSDRFSAERPEGSISTLTIQRTEQRDSAMYRCASSPSWELSGEQYFGPGTRLTVT.

The gene calls are TRBV6-1 and TRBJ2-3, with D maybe TRBD2 (6 bases). V was shortened by 5 bases and J by 11 bases, with 23 bases between the two germline ends. CDR3 length equals 15 residues. Germline-derived CDR1 and CDR2 are MNHNS and SASEGT. CDR3 sequence: CASSPGLLRLSGQYF. The CDR3 bases are TGTGCCAGCAGTCCCGGACTATTACGACTGAGTGGGCAGTATTTT.

This clone was detected only a few times. This sample also contains other DNA sequences that code for the same CDR3. The chain employs TRBV27 and TRBJ1-5; D might be TRBD1 (6 bases). The ends were cut back, 6 bases at V and 5 bases at J, with 11 bases in the middle. CDR1 is MNHEY, CDR2 SMNVEV, per germline (reference sequence). The CDR3 runs 13 residues. CDR3 nucleotide sequence: TGTGCCAGCAGCCTCAACAGGGATCAGCCCCAGCATTTT. It is translated as CASSLNRDQPQHF.

The rearrangement links TRBV7-2 to TRBJ2-5, with D possibly being TRBD1 (5 bases). V lost 4 bases, J lost 5 bases, and 20 bases lay in between. The CDR3 extends over 16 amino acids. Germline assignment: CDR1 SGHTA and CDR2 FQGNSA. The DNA for the CDR3 is TGTGCCAGCAGCTACCGCGAATCCGTCAAGGGGGAGACCCAGTACTTC. Translated: CASSYRESVKGETQYF.

The CDR3 nucleotides are TGTGCCAGCAGTCGGGACCAAAATAAGCATGCCTACGAGCAGTACTTC. Its translation is CASSRDQNKHAYEQYF. This chain connects TRBV5-4 to TRBJ2-7, with D perhaps TRBD1 or TRBD2 (5 bases each). With 5 bases removed from V and 2 bases from J, the gap between germline ends came to 20 bases. CDR3 length equals 16 residues. The V gene's germline CDR1 is SGHNT and CDR2 YYREEE (reference sequence).

In regard to this clone: The same CDR3 also results from other DNA sequences found in this sample. The V and J genes are TRBV7-3 and TRBJ2-3; 9 positions match TRBD1. J gave up 3 bases and V 0 bases, and 1 base lay outside the gene matches. This CDR3 is built from 15 residues. The germline gives CDR1 SGHTA, CDR2 FQGTGA. CDR3 in amino acids: CASSLTGQGTDTQYF. CDR3 DNA sequence: TGTGCCAGCAGCTTAACGGGACAGGGAACAGATACGCAGTATTTT.

The rearrangement uses TRBV7-2 and TRBJ1-5, with D possibly matching TRBD1 (5 bases). The CDR3 consists of 13 residues. The germline V gene has CDR1 SGHTA and CDR2 FQGNSA. V gave up 5 bases and J gave up 5 bases, with 10 bases separating them. The chain's CDR3 is CASSLKGDQPQHF. The CDR3, as DNA: TGTGCCAGCAGCCTTAAAGGGGATCAGCCCCAGCATTTT. Looking up the rest from reference TRBV7-2 and TRBJ1-5 gives the full variable domain: GAGVSQSPSNKVTEKGKDVELRCDPISGHTALYWYRQSLGQGLEFLIYFQGNSAPDKSGLPSDRFSAERTGGSVSTLTIQRTQQEDSAVYLCASSLKGDQPQHFGDGTRLSIL.

This clone appeared a few times. The same CDR3 can be traced to other DNA sequences in this sample. The rearrangement joins TRBV6-6 to TRBJ1-3, with a possible D match to TRBD1 (5 bases). Germline V gene sequence: CDR1 MNHNY, CDR2 SVGAGI (reference sequence). Trimming removed 4 bases from V and 0 bases from J, with 7 bases in between. This CDR3 is built from 14 residues. The CDR3 DNA follows: TGTGCCAGCAGTTCACAGGCCTCTGGAAACACCATATATTTT. It is translated as CASSSQASGNTIYF.

There are a few counts of this clone. The CDR3 nucleotides are TGTGCCCCCGGGACAGTCTACGAGCAGTACTTC. The encoded protein is CAPGTVYEQYF. V and J are TRBV2 and TRBJ2-7, with 7 positions matching TRBD1. V trimming: 11 bases; J trimming: 3 bases; junction bases outside the gene matches: 4. Germline V gene sequence: CDR1 SNHLY, CDR2 FYNNEI. The CDR3 length is 11 residues. Full variable domain (missing parts from reference TRBV2 and TRBJ2-7): EPEVTQTPSHQVTQMGQEVILRCVPISNHLYFYWYRQILGQKVEFLVSFYNNEISEKSEIFDDQFSVERPDGSNFTLKIRSTKLEDSAMYFCAPGTVYEQYFGPGTRLTVT.

This clone showed up just a few times. This chain links TRBV19 with TRBJ1-5, with TRBD1 as a possible D gene (5 bases). The CDR3 sequence is 15 residues long. Trimming shortened V by 4 bases and J by 10 bases, and 20 bases separated the two germline ends. CDR1 is LNHDA, CDR2 SQIVND, per germline (reference sequence). CDR3: CASSRIKGPQGPQHF. DNA for the CDR3: TGTGCCAGTAGTAGGATCAAGGGGCCCCAGGGACCCCAGCATTTT.

The chain has TRBV4-2 and TRBJ2-1, with TRBD2 identical over 9 bases. V lost 1 base, J lost 6 bases, and 4 bases stayed unmatched. The germline V gene has CDR1 LGHNA and CDR2 YNFKEQ. This CDR3 spans 15 amino acids. In DNA, the CDR3 is TGTGCCAGCAGCCAAGCCGGCGGGGGGGCCAATGAGCAGTTCTTC. Translating gives CASSQAGGGANEQFF.

This clone appeared a few times. The chain has TRBV5-6 and TRBJ2-1; 8 bases align to TRBD1. Germline CDR1 and CDR2: SGHDT and YYEEEE. The CDR3 has 15 residues. V shed 4 bases and J 5 bases; nucleotides not matched to a gene: 8. The CDR3 is CASSLRQGRHNEQFF. CDR3 in DNA: TGTGCCAGCAGCCTGCGACAGGGGAGACACAATGAGCAGTTCTTC.

For this clone: Other DNA variants within this sample encode the same CDR3. This chain joins TRBV28 and TRBJ2-7, with D hard to call. Trimming took off 4 bases at V and 4 bases at J, with 5 bases between the two ends. The CDR3 covers 11 residues. The germline gives CDR1 MDHEN, CDR2 SYDVKM. CDR3 sequence reads: CASSSRYEQYF. CDR3 DNA: TGTGCCAGCAGTTCACGGTACGAGCAGTACTTC.

The rearrangement links TRBV2 to TRBJ2-1; 9 bases align to TRBD1. The CDR3 is 15 residues long. With 5 bases clipped from V and 5 bases from J, the junction kept 7 bases outside the gene matches. The germline gives CDR1 SNHLY, CDR2 FYNNEI. CDR3 sequence (DNA): TGTGCCAGCAGTCTCGGACAGGGGAGAAACAATGAGCAGTTCTTC. This sequence encodes CASSLGQGRNNEQFF. Drawing the rest from reference TRBV2 and TRBJ2-1, the complete variable domain is EPEVTQTPSHQVTQMGQEVILRCVPISNHLYFYWYRQILGQKVEFLVSFYNNEISEKSEIFDDQFSVERPDGSNFTLKIRSTKLEDSAMYFCASSLGQGRNNEQFFGPGTRLTVL.

The chain couples TRBV7-9 to TRBJ1-3, with 7 positions matching TRBD1. This CDR3 is built from 16 residues. The junction had 2 bases not matched to a gene; V was cut back by 0 bases and J by 0 bases. Germline V gives CDR1 SEHNR, CDR2 FQNEAQ (reference sequence). The DNA for the CDR3 is TGTGCCAGCAGCTTAGCTGGGACAGTCTCTGGAAACACCATATATTTT. It yields the protein CASSLAGTVSGNTIYF.

The chain links TRBV28 to TRBJ2-7, with 7 bases matching TRBD1. The V segment lost 6 bases and the J segment 6 bases; nucleotides outside the gene matches: 5. CDR3 length equals 12 residues. Germline lookup yields CDR1 MDHEN and CDR2 SYDVKM. CDR3 loop: CASRPTGPEQYF. The CDR3 DNA sequence: TGTGCCAGCAGACCGACAGGGCCCGAGCAGTACTTC.

This clone was counted only a few times. The chain uses TRBV4-3 and TRBJ1-4; D gene unclear. Germline CDR1 is LGHNA and CDR2 is YSLEER. Deletions cut 4 bases from V and 5 bases from J, with 17 bases between. The CDR3 loop spans 16 amino acids. CDR3 DNA: TGCGCCAGCAGCCCGACTGTCTTGGGATCCAATGAAAAACTGTTTTTT. This encodes CASSPTVLGSNEKLFF.

The J gene is TRBJ2-1, the V gene TRBV28; 7 positions match TRBD2. Germline V CDR1 and CDR2: MDHEN, SYDVKM. The CDR3 consists of 16 residues. After removal of 6 bases from V and 2 bases from J, the junction contained 10 bases not matched to a gene. CDR3 protein: CASRPGLDSTYNEQFF. In DNA, the CDR3 is TGTGCCAGCAGACCCGGACTAGACTCCACCTACAATGAGCAGTTCTTC. Supplemented by reference TRBV28 and TRBJ2-1, the full variable domain reads DVKVTQSSRYLVKRTGEKVFLECVQDMDHENMFWYRQDPGLGLRLIYFSYDVKMKEKGDIPEGYSVSREKKERFSLILESASTNQTSMYLCASRPGLDSTYNEQFFGPGTRLTVL.

A few counts support this clone. This rearrangement joins TRBV6-1 to TRBJ2-2, with D possibly being TRBD1 (6 bases). There are 16 residues in the CDR3. V shed 2 bases and J shed 4 bases, with 14 bases lying between them. Germline-derived CDR1 and CDR2 are MNHNS and SASEGT. The CDR3, as DNA: TGTGCCAGCAGTGAACTCGGGACACCACCCACCGGGGAGCTGTTTTTT. It is translated as CASSELGTPPTGELFF.

This clone has a count of ten or more. V is TRBV29-1 and J is TRBJ2-1; 10 nucleotides line up with TRBD1. This CDR3 has 14 residues. Germline CDR1 SQVTM, CDR2 ANQGSEA. The J segment lost 4 bases and the V segment lost 2 bases, leaving 2 bases of the junction unmatched. The CDR3 DNA sequence: TGCAGCGTTGAATCGGGACAGGGGTACAATGAGCAGTTCTTC. Protein product: CSVESGQGYNEQFF.

The chain uses TRBV14 and TRBJ1-6; D is unresolved. V lost 3 bases to trimming and J lost 7 bases, with 10 bases between them. The CDR3 runs to 14 residues. Germline values: CDR1 SGHDN, CDR2 FVKESK. The CDR3 reads CASSHRTGNSPLHF. The CDR3 DNA reads TGTGCCAGCAGCCACCGGACCGGGAATTCACCCCTCCACTTT.

The chain carries TRBV11-2 and TRBJ1-3; D not certain. Trimming left V 5 bases short and J 2 bases short, with 13 bases between. The CDR3 totals 15 residues. Per germline, CDR1 SGHAT and CDR2 FQNNGV. DNA of the CDR3: TGTGCCAGCAGCCCCTTTTCCCAACCTGGAAACACCATATATTTT. This sequence encodes CASSPFSQPGNTIYF.

The sample holds a few counts of this clone. The V call is TRBV30, the J call TRBJ1-5; no firm D call. The CDR3 consists of 15 residues. The germline V gene has CDR1 GTSNPN and CDR2 SVGIG (reference sequence). Trimming removed 4 bases from V and 1 base from J, with 14 bases in between. The CDR3 loop is CAWTRAHSSNQPQHF. CDR3 nucleotides: TGTGCCTGGACCCGGGCCCACTCGAGCAATCAGCCCCAGCATTTT.

V is TRBV2 and J is TRBJ1-4, with D tentatively TRBD1 (6 bases). Germline assignment: CDR1 SNHLY and CDR2 FYNNEI. V lost 7 bases and J 12 bases, leaving 12 bases between the germline ends. The CDR3 covers 11 residues. The CDR3 DNA follows: TGTGCCAGCATGCAAGAGGGGGAACTGTTTTTT. Translating gives CASMQEGELFF.